Presented here are 2 T cell receptor beta chains from one specimen sequenced in a study of T cells after yellow fever vaccination. TCRdb ran MiXCR on the 5' RACE reads and lists one entry per CDR3 protein. The data contain roughly 350,000 distinct CDR3 sequences, approximately 4% of them singletons. Sample: PBMCs, taken 5 days after the yellow fever booster vaccination. The source of these receptors is a man aged 18 to 29 who received the YFV17D yellow fever vaccine.

J is TRBJ1-5 and V is TRBV15; a weak D match, TRBD1 (6 bases). The CDR3 is 16 residues long. Trimming cost V 3 bases and J 5 bases, with 17 bases left between them. Germline lookup yields CDR1 LNHNV and CDR2 YYDKDF (reference sequence). The CDR3 bases are TGTGCCACCAGCAGTCGGATGGACAGACCCGATCAGCCCCAGCATTTT. This gives the protein CATSSRMDRPDQPQHF.

The chain has TRBV6-6 and TRBJ2-1, with 8 nucleotides matching TRBD1. Germline trimming cut 2 bases from V and 7 bases from J; bases unmatched to any gene: 4. This CDR3 contains 14 residues. Germline V lookup: CDR1 MNHNY, CDR2 SVGAGI (reference sequence). CDR3 DNA: TGTGCCAGCAGTTACGGACAGGGAGGAAATGAGCAGTTCTTC. Its translation is CASSYGQGGNEQFF.